The 23 T cell receptor beta chains listed next were all sequenced from one sample in a study of shared clonotypes between healthy human individuals. Generated by immunoSEQ multiplex PCR, the TCRdb table keeps only in-frame clones and is missing some. The data contain more than 900,000 clones, approximately 78% of them singletons. The material sequenced was memory CD4+ T cells from PBMCs. Subset in this sample: CD45RA-negative fraction. The receptors were gathered from a man younger than 35 in good health. Some clones in this sample may be carry-over from other donors' samples.

The chain has TRBV11-2 and TRBJ1-1; 7 nucleotides align to TRBD1. The germline gives CDR1 SGHAT, CDR2 FQNNGV. Trimming removed 2 bases from V and 1 base from J; junction bases left unmatched: 10. This CDR3 contains 17 residues. The CDR3 region is CASSLSGGQAPNTEAFF. CDR3 sequence (DNA): TGTGCCAGCAGCTTAAGTGGTGGACAGGCCCCGAACACTGAAGCTTTCTTT.

This clone was recorded many times. V is TRBV5-1 and J is TRBJ1-1, with D uncertain. The V end lost 0 bases, the J end lost 6 bases, and 12 bases lay between the germline ends. The CDR3 is 14 amino acids. Looked up from germline, CDR1 is SGHRS and CDR2 is YFSETQ. The CDR3 region is CASSLGLSGAEAFF. The CDR3, as DNA: TGCGCCAGCAGCTTGGGGCTCTCGGGCGCTGAAGCTTTCTTT.

In its sample, this clone was seen a few times. CDR3 sequence (DNA): TGTGCCATCAACCCACAGGGGGCAGGGGACGAGCAGTACTTC. Its protein is CAINPQGAGDEQYF. The V and J genes are TRBV10-3 and TRBJ2-7; TRBD1 matches at 9 bases. The V gene's germline CDR1 is ENHRY and CDR2 SYGVKD. The CDR3 is 14 amino acids. V trimming: 7 bases; J trimming: 5 bases; junction bases outside the gene matches: 9.

There are a few counts of this clone. This chain links TRBV2 with TRBJ2-5, with D possibly TRBD2 on 6 matching bases. CDR3 length: 15 amino acids. The V end lost 7 bases, the J end lost 5 bases, and 20 bases lay between the germline ends. CDR1 and CDR2 from the germline V gene are SNHLY and FYNNEI. The CDR3 DNA reads TGTGCCAGCACCCCCTGGGGGGATCTGCGGGAGACCCAGTACTTC. Amino acid sequence: CASTPWGDLRETQYF.

Details on this clone: Other DNA sequences from this sample encode an identical CDR3 as well. V is TRBV18 and J is TRBJ2-1; TRBD2 aligns across 9 bases. The germline gives CDR1 KGHSH, CDR2 LQKENI. V shed 3 bases, J shed 4 bases, and the junction held 7 bases outside the gene matches. This CDR3 contains 16 residues. The CDR3 loop is CASSPGLAGSYNEQFF. DNA of the CDR3: TGTGCCAGCTCACCTGGCCTAGCGGGATCTTACAATGAGCAGTTCTTC.

This chain uses TRBV5-1 with TRBJ2-7; 9 positions match TRBD2. The V and J ends lost 3 bases and 3 bases, in that order; junction bases with no gene match: 10. Germline V CDR1 and CDR2: SGHRS, YFSETQ. The CDR3 extends over 16 amino acids. The CDR3 sequence: CASSSGLASRDYEQYF. The CDR3 bases are TGCGCCAGCAGCTCCGGACTAGCGTCCCGCGACTACGAGCAGTACTTC.

The chain is built from TRBV19 and TRBJ2-5; D call uncertain. The V gene lost 3 bases and the J gene lost 2 bases, with 13 bases spanning the gap. CDR1 is LNHDA and CDR2 is SQIVND in the germline V gene (reference sequence). The CDR3 spans 15 residues. The CDR3 nucleotides are TGTGCCAGTAGTATTAGTTTACAGCTTCAAGAGACCCAGTACTTC. Residues: CASSISLQLQETQYF.

J is TRBJ2-1 and V is TRBV5-4; 13 nucleotides agree with TRBD2. V shed 4 bases, J shed 5 bases, and the junction held 6 bases outside the gene matches. Germline V gene data show CDR1 as SGHNT and CDR2 as YYREEE (reference sequence). CDR3 length: 16 residues. CDR3 loop: CASSPRGTSGNNEQFF. For the CDR3, the DNA is TGTGCCAGCAGCCCCCGAGGGACTAGCGGGAACAATGAGCAGTTCTTC.

This chain joins TRBV7-6 and TRBJ1-3; TRBD1 aligns across 7 bases. With V trimmed by 1 base and J by 0 bases, 9 bases remained unmatched. The CDR3 has 18 amino acids. The V gene's germline CDR1 is SGHVS and CDR2 FNYEAQ. DNA of the CDR3: TGTGCCAGCAGCTTAGTAACAGGGGCCGTAAGCTCTGGAAACACCATATATTTT. Its protein product is CASSLVTGAVSSGNTIYF.

V usage is TRBV5-1 and J usage is TRBJ1-1, with 8 nucleotides matching TRBD1. V shed 2 bases, J shed 4 bases, and the junction held 4 bases outside the gene matches. The CDR3 loop spans 14 amino acids. The germline CDR1 and CDR2 sequences are SGHRS and YFSETQ. The CDR3 DNA is TGCGCCAGCAGCTTCACAGGGGGAGGCACTGAAGCTTTCTTT. Its translation: CASSFTGGGTEAFF.

The chain couples TRBV4-2 to TRBJ1-2; TRBD1 matches 8 bases. The germline V gene encodes CDR1 LGHNA and CDR2 YNFKEQ. Losses at the gene ends were 0 bases for V and 3 bases for J; bases not matched to a gene: 3. The CDR3 is 15 amino acids. CDR3 bases: TGTGCCAGCAGCCAAGAACTGACAGGGGACTATGGCTACACCTTC. This encodes CASSQELTGDYGYTF.

The V call is TRBV5-4, the J call TRBJ2-1; the D gene is possibly TRBD1 (5 bases). The germline V gene encodes CDR1 SGHNT and CDR2 YYREEE (reference sequence). This CDR3 contains 14 residues. V was pared by 4 bases and J by 0 bases, with 8 bases between. The CDR3 protein is CASSRTSSYNEQFF. CDR3 nucleotide sequence: TGTGCCAGCAGCCGGACAAGCTCCTACAATGAGCAGTTCTTC.

This clone was detected only once. This chain links TRBV28 with TRBJ2-2; D unclear. The CDR3 contains 16 residues. Trimming shortened V by 3 bases and J by 2 bases, and 13 bases separated the two germline ends. Germline lookup yields CDR1 MDHEN and CDR2 SYDVKM. The CDR3 DNA reads TGTGCCAGCAGTTTGCTGGCCGGTGAAAACACCGGGGAGCTGTTTTTT. This encodes CASSLLAGENTGELFF.

J is TRBJ2-7 and V is TRBV28, with TRBD1 matching 8 bases. The CDR3 runs 16 residues. Germline trimming cut 4 bases from V and 0 bases from J; bases unmatched to any gene: 8. CDR1 is MDHEN and CDR2 is SYDVKM in the germline V gene. In DNA form, the CDR3 reads TGTGCCAGCAGTTCAACAGGGGGTTCCGGCTCCTACGAGCAGTACTTC. Translated, it gives CASSSTGGSGSYEQYF. The complete variable domain, with remaining parts taken from reference TRBV28 and TRBJ2-7, reads DVKVTQSSRYLVKRTGEKVFLECVQDMDHENMFWYRQDPGLGLRLIYFSYDVKMKEKGDIPEGYSVSREKKERFSLILESASTNQTSMYLCASSSTGGSGSYEQYFGPGTRLTVT.

This chain connects TRBV4-1 to TRBJ2-1; D gene ambiguous. Germline CDR1 MGHRA, CDR2 YSYEKL. V was shortened by 4 bases and J by 1 base, with 11 bases between the two germline ends. This CDR3 has 15 residues. CDR3 in amino acids: CASSPAFPSYNEQFF. For the CDR3, the DNA is TGCGCCAGCAGCCCCGCTTTTCCTTCCTACAATGAGCAGTTCTTC.

DNA for the CDR3: TGCGCCAGCAGCCCCCTAGCGGACTCCTACAATGAGCAGTTCTTC. This sequence encodes CASSPLADSYNEQFF. The rearrangement links TRBV5-1 to TRBJ2-1; TRBD2 matches 7 bases. From germline, CDR1 is SGHRS and CDR2 YFSETQ. V lost 4 bases to trimming and J lost 0 bases; unmatched junction nucleotides: 4. The CDR3 runs to 15 residues.

The rearrangement links TRBV6-1 to TRBJ1-4; 7 positions match TRBD1. The germline gives CDR1 MNHNS, CDR2 SASEGT. The CDR3 sequence is 15 residues long. The V and J ends lost 2 bases and 7 bases, in that order; junction bases with no gene match: 7. The CDR3 reads CASSEIQGILEKLFF. CDR3 in DNA: TGTGCCAGCAGTGAAATACAGGGGATTCTTGAAAAACTGTTTTTT.

The genes are TRBV6-5 and TRBJ2-3, with 7 bases matching TRBD1. The CDR3 has 14 amino acids. V lost 5 bases to trimming and J lost 11 bases; unmatched junction nucleotides: 13. CDR1 is MNHEY and CDR2 is SVGAGI in the germline V gene. The CDR3 region has the DNA TGTGCCAGCAGTCCCACCACGACAGGGATGAAGCAGTATTTT. This sequence encodes CASSPTTTGMKQYF.

The genes are TRBV6-5 and TRBJ1-1, with D possibly being TRBD1 (5 bases). V lost 6 bases, J lost 2 bases, and 13 bases lay in between. Germline V gene lookup returns CDR1 MNHEY and CDR2 SVGAGI. The CDR3 sequence is 14 residues long. CDR3 nucleotides: TGTGCCAGCAGACGGGGCAGCAAAAACACTGAAGCTTTCTTT. Its translation is CASRRGSKNTEAFF.

J is TRBJ2-3 and V is TRBV7-6; 11 bases line up with TRBD1. With V trimmed by 5 bases and J by 1 base, 14 bases remained unmatched. Germline lookup yields CDR1 SGHVS and CDR2 FNYEAQ. The CDR3 runs to 19 residues. CDR3 region: CASSTRPRGTGGGTDTQYF. The CDR3, as DNA: TGTGCCAGCAGCACGCGACCCCGGGGGACAGGGGGTGGCACAGATACGCAGTATTTT.

This rearrangement joins TRBV7-9 to TRBJ1-1; D gene unclear. Between the trimmed V and J ends, which lost 0 bases and 5 bases, there was a span of 10 bases. The CDR3 runs 14 residues. CDR1 and CDR2 (germline): SEHNR, FQNEAQ (reference sequence). The CDR3 sequence is CASSLAGSRTEAFF. In DNA, the CDR3 is TGTGCCAGCAGCTTAGCGGGCAGTCGGACTGAAGCTTTCTTT.

The V and J genes are TRBV5-6 and TRBJ2-2, with unresolved D. The CDR3 contains 17 residues. Germline assignment: CDR1 SGHDT and CDR2 YYEEEE. Trimming took 2 bases from V and 5 from J, leaving 19 bases between them. The CDR3 is CASSFFGSSRRTGELFF. CDR3 DNA: TGTGCCAGCAGCTTCTTTGGGTCTTCGAGAAGGACCGGGGAGCTGTTTTTT.

This chain uses TRBV19 with TRBJ2-7, with 11 nucleotides matching TRBD2. The germline V gene encodes CDR1 LNHDA and CDR2 SQIVND (reference sequence). Trimming at V came to 9 bases and at J to 3 bases, leaving 10 bases not matched to a gene. The CDR3 totals 15 residues. The CDR3 sequence: CASRKLAGEVYEQYF. CDR3 in DNA: TGTGCCAGCAGAAAACTAGCGGGAGAGGTCTACGAGCAGTACTTC.